This TCR beta chain was captured by sequencing in a study of cytomegalovirus exposure and HLA in healthy donors. Turning to this clone: The antigen remains undetermined.

With 60 Vbeta and 13 Jbeta primers, the PCR was carried out. Profiled with immunoSEQ multiplex PCR; TCRdb holds only in-frame clones, not every one. The sample lists around 53,000 clones; about 82% were seen once. Findings and limits, study-wide: The authors enumerated over 150 TCR beta chains as linked to cytomegalovirus.

Sequencing was performed on PBMCs. This TCR came from a man aged 25-45 years in good health and CMV-seronegative.

The CDR3 DNA reads as TGTGCCAGCAGCTTACGGGGTTTTTCACCCCTCCACTTT. This codes for CASSLRGFSPLHF. The chain employs TRBV7-9 and TRBJ1-6; D is unclear. V gave up 2 bases and J gave up 9 bases, with 8 bases separating them. This CDR3 spans 13 amino acids. The V gene's germline CDR1 is SEHNR and CDR2 FQNEAQ (reference sequence).